This T cell receptor beta chain was sequenced in a study of OX40 agonist ivuxolimab in advanced cancers. Across the study: The dose-escalation cohort was approximately 85% male, with a mean age of about 58 years, ranging roughly 23 to 90.

Trimming took 0 bases from V and 9 from J; bases not matched to a gene: 13. CDR3 length: 16 residues. Germline V gene data show CDR1 as SGHVS and CDR2 as FQNEAQ. A word on this clone: What it recognizes is unknown.

Libraries were prepared by immunoSEQ multiplex PCR; TCRdb keeps only in-frame clonotypes and omits some of them. Of 56,000 or so clones in the sample, roughly four fifths are singletons; the top ten hold approximately 4.5%. Regarding the study as a whole: CD4+ and CD8+ blood T cells expanded clonally by week 6 at 0.1 to 3.0 mg/kg.

The chain carries TRBV7-8 and TRBJ1-2; 7 positions match TRBD1. The receptor was isolated from an adult with an advanced solid tumor such as melanoma, head and neck, liver or kidney cancer. The material sequenced was CD4+ or CD8+ T cells sorted from blood, taken in a trial of the OX40 agonist ivuxolimab. The CDR3 sequence is CASSLALTGADYSYTF. As DNA, the CDR3 is TGTGCCAGCAGCTTAGCGCTAACAGGGGCGGATTATAGCTACACCTTC.